One T cell receptor (beta chain) is described in this entry. The antigen is not known. The CDR3 runs to 13 residues. With 5 bases removed from V and 6 bases from J, the gap between germline ends came to 10 bases. Germline assignment: CDR1 SGHAT and CDR2 FQNNGV. The sample originates from a study of response to subunit inactivated influenza vaccine. TCRdb fed the RT-PCR reads into MiXCR, producing one record per CDR3 protein. The sample lists about 610,000 distinct CDR3 sequences; approximately 15% were seen once. Findings and limits, study-wide: Each seasonal flu vaccination may recruit only limited new T cells, authors suggested.

The chain recombines TRBV11-2 with TRBJ2-2; the D gene could be TRBD1 or TRBD2 (5 bases each). The receptor's source is a man between 50 and 59 years old who received an inactivated influenza vaccine. The sequencing used PBMCs from blood, collected 12 days after vaccination. The CDR3 region has the DNA TGTGCCAGCAGCGGGGACGAGGCCGGGGAGCTGTTTTTT. Protein product: CASSGDEAGELFF.